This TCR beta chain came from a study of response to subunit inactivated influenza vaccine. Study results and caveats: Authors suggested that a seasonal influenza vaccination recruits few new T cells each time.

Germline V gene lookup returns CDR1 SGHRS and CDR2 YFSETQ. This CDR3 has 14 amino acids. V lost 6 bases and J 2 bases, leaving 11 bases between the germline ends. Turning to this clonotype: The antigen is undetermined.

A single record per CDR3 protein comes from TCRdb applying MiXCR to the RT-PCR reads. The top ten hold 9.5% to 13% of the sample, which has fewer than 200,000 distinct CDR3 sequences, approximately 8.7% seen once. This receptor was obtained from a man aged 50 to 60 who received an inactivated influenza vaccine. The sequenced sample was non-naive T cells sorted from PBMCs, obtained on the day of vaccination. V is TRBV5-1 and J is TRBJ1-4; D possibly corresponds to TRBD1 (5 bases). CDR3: CASNYGGTNEKLFF. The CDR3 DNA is TGCGCCAGCAACTACGGGGGGACTAATGAAAAACTGTTTTTT.